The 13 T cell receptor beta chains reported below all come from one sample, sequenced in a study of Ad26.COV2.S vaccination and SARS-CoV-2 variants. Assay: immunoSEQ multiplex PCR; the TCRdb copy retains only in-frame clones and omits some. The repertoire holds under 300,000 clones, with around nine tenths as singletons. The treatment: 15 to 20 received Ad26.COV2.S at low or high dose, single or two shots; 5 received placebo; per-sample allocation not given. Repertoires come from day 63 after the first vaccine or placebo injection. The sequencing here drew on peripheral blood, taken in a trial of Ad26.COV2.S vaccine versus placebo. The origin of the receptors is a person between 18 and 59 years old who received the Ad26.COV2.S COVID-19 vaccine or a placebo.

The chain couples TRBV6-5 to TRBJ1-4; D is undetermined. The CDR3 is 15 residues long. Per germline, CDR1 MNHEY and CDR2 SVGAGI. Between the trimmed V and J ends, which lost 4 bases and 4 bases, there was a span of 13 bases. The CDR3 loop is CASSSSFGYNEKLFF. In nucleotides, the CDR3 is TGTGCCAGCAGTTCCTCTTTTGGATATAATGAAAAACTGTTTTTT.

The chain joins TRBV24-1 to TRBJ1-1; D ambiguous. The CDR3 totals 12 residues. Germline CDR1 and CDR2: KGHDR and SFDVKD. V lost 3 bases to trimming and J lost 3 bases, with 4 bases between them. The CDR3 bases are TGTGCCACCAGTGATCAGGACACTGAAGCTTTCTTT. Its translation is CATSDQDTEAFF.

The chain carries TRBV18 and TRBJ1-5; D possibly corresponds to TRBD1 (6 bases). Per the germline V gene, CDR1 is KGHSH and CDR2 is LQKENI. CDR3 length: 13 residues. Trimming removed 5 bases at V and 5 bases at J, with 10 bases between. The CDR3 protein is CASSEGVDQPQHF. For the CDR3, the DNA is TGTGCCAGCTCAGAGGGGGTTGATCAGCCCCAGCATTTT.

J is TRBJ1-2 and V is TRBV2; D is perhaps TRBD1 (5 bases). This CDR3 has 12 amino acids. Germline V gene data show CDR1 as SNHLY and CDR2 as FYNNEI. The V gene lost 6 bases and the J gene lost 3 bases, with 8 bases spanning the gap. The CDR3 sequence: CASRGTDYGYTF. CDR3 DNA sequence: TGTGCCAGCAGGGGGACGGACTATGGCTACACCTTC.

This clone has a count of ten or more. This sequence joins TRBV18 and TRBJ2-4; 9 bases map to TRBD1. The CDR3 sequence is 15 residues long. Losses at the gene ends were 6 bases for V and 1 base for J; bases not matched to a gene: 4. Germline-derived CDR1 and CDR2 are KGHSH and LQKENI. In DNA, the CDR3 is TGTGCCAGCTCCACACAGGGGGCGGCCAAAAACATTCAGTACTTC. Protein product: CASSTQGAAKNIQYF.

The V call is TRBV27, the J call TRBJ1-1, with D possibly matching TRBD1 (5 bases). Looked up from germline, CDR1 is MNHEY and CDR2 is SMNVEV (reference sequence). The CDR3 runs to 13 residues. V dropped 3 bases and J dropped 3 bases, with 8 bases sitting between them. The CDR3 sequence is CASSLRGYTEAFF. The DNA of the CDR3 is TGTGCCAGCAGTTTGCGGGGGTACACTGAAGCTTTCTTT.

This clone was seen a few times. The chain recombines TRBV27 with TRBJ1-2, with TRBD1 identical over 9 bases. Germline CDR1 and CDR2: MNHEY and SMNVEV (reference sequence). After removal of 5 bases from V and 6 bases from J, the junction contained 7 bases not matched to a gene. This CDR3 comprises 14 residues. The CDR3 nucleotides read TGTGCCAGCAGTGGAACAGGGGGCCTGAATGGCTACACCTTC. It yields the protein CASSGTGGLNGYTF.

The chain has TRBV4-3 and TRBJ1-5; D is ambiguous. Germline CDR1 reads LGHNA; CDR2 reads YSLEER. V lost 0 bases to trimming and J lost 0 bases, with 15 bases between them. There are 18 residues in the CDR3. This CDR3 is CASSQEANYIDSNQPQHF. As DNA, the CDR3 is TGCGCCAGCAGCCAAGAAGCGAATTATATTGATAGCAATCAGCCCCAGCATTTT.

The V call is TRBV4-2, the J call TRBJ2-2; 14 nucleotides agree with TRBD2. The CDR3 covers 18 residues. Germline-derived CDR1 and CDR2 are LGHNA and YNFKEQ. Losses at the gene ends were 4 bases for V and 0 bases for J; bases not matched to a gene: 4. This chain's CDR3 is CASSPLGLAGANTGELFF. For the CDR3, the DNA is TGTGCCAGCAGCCCCCTGGGACTAGCGGGAGCGAACACCGGGGAGCTGTTTTTT.

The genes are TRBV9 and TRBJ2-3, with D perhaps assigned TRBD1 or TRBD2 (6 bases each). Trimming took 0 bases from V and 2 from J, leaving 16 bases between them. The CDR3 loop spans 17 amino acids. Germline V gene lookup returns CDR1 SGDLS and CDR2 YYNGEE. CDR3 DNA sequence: TGTGCCAGCAGCGTAGGCCCAAAAGGGGGGAACACAGATACGCAGTATTTT. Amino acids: CASSVGPKGGNTDTQYF.

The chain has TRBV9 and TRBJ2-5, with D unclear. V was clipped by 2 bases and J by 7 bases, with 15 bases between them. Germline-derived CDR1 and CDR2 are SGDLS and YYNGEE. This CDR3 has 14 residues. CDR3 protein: CASSVFIRSGTQYF. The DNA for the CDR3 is TGTGCCAGCAGCGTGTTTATAAGATCGGGGACCCAGTACTTC.

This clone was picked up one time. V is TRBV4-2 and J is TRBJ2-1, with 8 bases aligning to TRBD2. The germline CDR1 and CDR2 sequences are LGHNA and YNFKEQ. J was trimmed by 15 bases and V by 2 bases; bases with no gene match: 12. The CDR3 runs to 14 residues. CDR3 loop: CASSQPLSGGGRFF. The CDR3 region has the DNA TGTGCCAGCAGCCAACCTCTTAGCGGCGGGGGGCGGTTCTTC.

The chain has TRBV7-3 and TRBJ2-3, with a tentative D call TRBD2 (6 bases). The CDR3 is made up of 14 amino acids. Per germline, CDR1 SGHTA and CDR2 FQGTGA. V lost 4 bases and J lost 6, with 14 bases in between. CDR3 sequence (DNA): TGTGCCAGCAGCTCGGGGGACCCCTGGGATACGCAGTATTTT. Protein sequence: CASSSGDPWDTQYF.